The 26 T cell receptor beta chains reported below all come from one sample, sequenced in a study of OX40 agonist ivuxolimab in advanced cancers. Measured with immunoSEQ multiplex PCR; TCRdb has only the in-frame clones, and not every one. The sample records under 80,000 clones, 85% being singletons. The input for sequencing was CD4+ or CD8+ T cells sorted from blood, taken in a trial of the OX40 agonist ivuxolimab. The receptors here all came from an adult with an advanced solid tumor such as melanoma, head and neck, liver or kidney cancer.

This chain links TRBV5-4 with TRBJ2-7; D unclear. This CDR3 has 12 amino acids. The V gene's germline CDR1 is SGHNT and CDR2 YYREEE (reference sequence). Trimming removed 4 bases at V and 5 bases at J, with 10 bases between. CDR3 amino acids: CASSAIKDEQYF. CDR3 coding DNA: TGTGCCAGCAGCGCGATAAAGGACGAGCAGTACTTC.

This clone appeared a few times. The chain recombines TRBV27 with TRBJ1-4; possibly TRBD1 for D (5 bases). Between the trimmed V and J ends, which lost 7 bases and 10 bases, there was a span of 22 bases. The germline CDR1 and CDR2 sequences are MNHEY and SMNVEV (reference sequence). The length of the CDR3 is 15 residues. The CDR3 spells CASKIGRQGIGKLFF. In nucleotides, the CDR3 is TGTGCCAGCAAGATTGGTCGGCAGGGAATCGGAAAACTGTTTTTT.

This sequence joins TRBV19 and TRBJ2-2; either TRBD1 or TRBD2 may fit D (5 bases each). CDR1 LNHDA and CDR2 SQIVND come from the germline V gene (reference sequence). The CDR3 contains 14 residues. V lost 5 bases and J lost 6, with 13 bases in between. The CDR3, as DNA: TGTGCCAGTAGTGCCGGGGCCAACGCCGGGGAGCTGTTTTTT. Translated: CASSAGANAGELFF.

J is TRBJ2-7 and V is TRBV7-2, with 16 bases matching TRBD2. J lost 5 bases, V lost 5 bases, and 9 bases had no gene match. CDR1 and CDR2 from the germline V gene are SGHTA and FQGNSA. The CDR3 has 17 amino acids. The CDR3 DNA is TGTGCCAGCAGCGCAGGGACTAGCGGGAGGGCCGGGGACGAGCAGTACTTC. Amino acids: CASSAGTSGRAGDEQYF.

The CDR3 bases are TGCAGCGTTGGGGGGCAGGGTAGCTCTGGGGCCAACGTCCTGACTTTC. Protein sequence: CSVGGQGSSGANVLTF. The chain carries TRBV29-1 and TRBJ2-6; maybe TRBD1 (6 bases). Germline CDR1 is SQVTM and CDR2 is ANQGSEA. The CDR3 consists of 16 residues. V dropped 4 bases and J dropped 0 bases, with 13 bases sitting between them.

J is TRBJ2-1 and V is TRBV28, with a weak D call TRBD2 (6 bases). This CDR3 region has 11 residues. With 5 bases removed from V and 10 bases from J, the gap between germline ends came to 9 bases. CDR1 is MDHEN and CDR2 is SYDVKM in the germline V gene. The CDR3: CASSGRSEQFF. CDR3 in DNA: TGTGCCAGCAGTGGGAGGAGCGAGCAGTTCTTC.

The chain carries TRBV7-9 and TRBJ1-1; D call uncertain. There are 11 residues in the CDR3. Between the trimmed V and J ends, which lost 1 base and 11 bases, there was a span of 8 bases. Germline lookup yields CDR1 SEHNR and CDR2 FQNEAQ (reference sequence). In DNA, the CDR3 is TGTGCCAGCAGCTTAGGCTCCGTCGCTTTCTTT. It specifies CASSLGSVAFF. Full variable domain (outside the CDR3, taken from reference TRBV7-9 and TRBJ1-1): DTGVSQNPRHKITKRGQNVTFRCDPISEHNRLYWYRQTLGQGPEFLTYFQNEAQLEKSRLLSDRFSAERPKGSFSTLEIQRTEQGDSAMYLCASSLGSVAFFGQGTRLTVV.

The chain uses TRBV28 and TRBJ1-5, with a tentative D call TRBD1 (6 bases). Germline CDR1 reads MDHEN; CDR2 reads SYDVKM. The CDR3 consists of 16 residues. Trimming cost V 5 bases and J 0 bases, with 14 bases left between them. This chain's CDR3 is CASSADRYYSNQPQHF. DNA for the CDR3: TGTGCCAGCAGTGCAGACAGGTATTATAGCAATCAGCCCCAGCATTTT.

This rearrangement joins TRBV7-9 to TRBJ2-2; TRBD2 might be the D (5 bases). Per germline, CDR1 SEHNR and CDR2 FQNEAQ (reference sequence). The CDR3 is made up of 14 amino acids. V dropped 5 bases and J dropped 6 bases, with 13 bases sitting between them. CDR3 sequence: CASSRTGEAGELFF. In DNA form, the CDR3 reads TGTGCCAGCAGCCGGACCGGGGAAGCCGGGGAGCTGTTTTTT.

The chain joins TRBV30 to TRBJ1-1; D uncertain. Germline V gives CDR1 GTSNPN, CDR2 SVGIG (reference sequence). The V end was cut by 0 bases, the J end by 4 bases, with 9 bases between. This CDR3 has 13 residues. The CDR3 sequence: CAWSVWAGTEAFF. In DNA, the CDR3 is TGTGCCTGGAGTGTCTGGGCCGGCACTGAAGCTTTCTTT.

V gene TRBV5-1 combines with J gene TRBJ1-2; the D gene is possibly TRBD1 (6 bases). The CDR3 runs to 15 residues. Trimming left V 0 bases short and J 2 bases short, with 11 bases between. The germline CDR1 and CDR2 sequences are SGHRS and YFSETQ. The DNA of the CDR3 is TGCGCCAGCAGCTTGGAGTCCGGGGGCAACTATGGCTACACCTTC. It codes for CASSLESGGNYGYTF.

This chain connects TRBV5-1 to TRBJ2-5, with D possibly being TRBD1 (6 bases). Germline loops: CDR1 SGHRS, CDR2 YFSETQ. The CDR3 is made up of 16 amino acids. Trimming took off 0 bases at V and 1 base at J, with 13 bases between the two ends. CDR3 DNA sequence: TGCGCCAGCAGCTTGGGGGGGCGCTCCCCCCAAGAGACCCAGTACTTC. Its protein product is CASSLGGRSPQETQYF.

The chain has TRBV9 and TRBJ1-2; 8 bases align to TRBD1. With 2 bases clipped from V and 2 bases from J, the junction kept 2 bases outside the gene matches. The CDR3 totals 14 residues. Germline CDR1 SGDLS, CDR2 YYNGEE. CDR3 protein: CASSVGQGNYGYTF. The CDR3, as DNA: TGTGCCAGCAGCGTCGGACAGGGAAACTATGGCTACACCTTC.

The V gene is TRBV7-8, the J gene TRBJ2-7, with a possible D match to TRBD1 (5 bases). The CDR3 covers 17 residues. The germline gives CDR1 SGHVS, CDR2 FQNEAQ. V was clipped by 4 bases and J by 2 bases, with 21 bases between them. CDR3 sequence: CASSSQDHPLRAYEQYF. CDR3 nucleotide sequence: TGTGCCAGCAGCTCCCAAGACCACCCCCTCAGGGCCTACGAGCAGTACTTC.

V and J are TRBV11-2 and TRBJ2-5, with 8 bases that match TRBD1. Germline CDR1 SGHAT, CDR2 FQNNGV. The length of the CDR3 is 15 residues. The V segment lost 5 bases and the J segment 1 base; nucleotides outside the gene matches: 6. The CDR3 DNA reads TGTGCCAGCAGCCCCAGGGACAGGACCCAAGAGACCCAGTACTTC. Translating gives CASSPRDRTQETQYF.

The chain joins TRBV5-8 to TRBJ2-5; 10 bases are shared with TRBD2. The ends lost 6 bases at V and 1 base at J; junction bases unmatched: 9. Germline CDR1 and CDR2: SGHTS and YDEGEE. CDR3 length: 16 amino acids. CDR3 sequence: CASTGGSGGFQETQYF. CDR3 sequence (DNA): TGTGCCAGCACCGGCGGTAGCGGGGGGTTCCAAGAGACCCAGTACTTC.

The chain has TRBV2 and TRBJ2-7; 7 positions agree with TRBD1. Germline trimming cut 7 bases from V and 1 base from J; bases unmatched to any gene: 7. CDR1 is SNHLY and CDR2 is FYNNEI in the germline V gene. This CDR3 comprises 14 residues. CDR3 bases: TGTGCCAGCACCTACAGGGGTGGTTCCTACGAGCAGTACTTC. Its translation is CASTYRGGSYEQYF.

The chain combines TRBV2 with TRBJ1-1; weak D call: TRBD1 (5 bases). The CDR3 consists of 12 residues. Germline CDR1 and CDR2: SNHLY and FYNNEI. V dropped 3 bases and J dropped 12 bases, with 14 bases sitting between them. This CDR3 is CASSEGGLVTFF. The DNA of the CDR3 is TGTGCCAGCAGTGAGGGGGGTTTAGTAACTTTCTTT.

The V gene is TRBV5-4, the J gene TRBJ2-1; D might be TRBD2 (6 bases). Germline CDR1 SGHNT, CDR2 YYREEE (reference sequence). The CDR3 contains 15 residues. Trimming removed 3 bases from V and 7 bases from J, with 17 bases in between. The CDR3 loop reads CASSSRGSPTNEQFF. CDR3 nucleotides: TGTGCCAGCAGCTCCCGGGGGAGTCCCACGAATGAGCAGTTCTTC.

CDR3 nucleotides: TGTGCCAGCCGGCTGATGAACACCGGGGAGCTGTTTTTT. It specifies CASRLMNTGELFF. The V and J genes are TRBV6-1 and TRBJ2-2, with D unresolved. V gave up 8 bases and J gave up 1 base, with 8 bases separating them. The CDR3 runs to 13 residues. Germline loops: CDR1 MNHNS, CDR2 SASEGT.

The V call is TRBV19, the J call TRBJ1-2, with D hard to call. Germline V lookup: CDR1 LNHDA, CDR2 SQIVND (reference sequence). The CDR3 extends over 14 amino acids. V was trimmed by 1 base and J by 5 bases, leaving 11 bases between them. CDR3 amino acids: CASSIARGGYGYTF. CDR3 coding DNA: TGTGCCAGTAGTATAGCCCGGGGAGGGTATGGCTACACCTTC. The full variable domain, completed using reference TRBV19 and TRBJ1-2, is DGGITQSPKYLFRKEGQNVTLSCEQNLNHDAMYWYRQDPGQGLRLIYYSQIVNDFQKGDIAEGYSVSREKKESFPLTVTSAQKNPTAFYLCASSIARGGYGYTFGSGTRLTVV.

The chain recombines TRBV7-2 with TRBJ1-5; D is uncertain. V lost 5 bases and J lost 7, with 15 bases in between. Germline CDR1 and CDR2: SGHTA and FQGNSA. There are 14 residues in the CDR3. CDR3: CASSPSEGQQPQHF. The CDR3 DNA follows: TGTGCCAGCAGCCCATCGGAGGGTCAACAGCCCCAGCATTTT.

This chain links TRBV4-1 with TRBJ1-5; D is unresolved. The CDR3 is 14 residues long. CDR1 is MGHRA and CDR2 is YSYEKL in the germline V gene. V was cut by 1 base and J by 3 bases, with 7 bases left in between. CDR3 coding DNA: TGCGCCAGCAGCCAAGTCGGGAACAATCAGCCCCAGCATTTT. This encodes CASSQVGNNQPQHF.

The chain employs TRBV11-2 and TRBJ1-1; 7 bases are a match to TRBD1. CDR1 is SGHAT and CDR2 is FQNNGV in the germline V gene. V trimming: 4 bases; J trimming: 1 base; junction bases outside the gene matches: 3. The CDR3 totals 14 residues. CDR3 sequence reads: CASSWDSPNTEAFF. The CDR3 coding sequence is TGTGCCAGCAGCTGGGACAGCCCGAACACTGAAGCTTTCTTT.

The chain employs TRBV28 and TRBJ1-6; tentatively, D is TRBD1 (6 bases). Trimming removed 9 bases from V and 0 bases from J, with 15 bases in between. The germline V gene has CDR1 MDHEN and CDR2 SYDVKM. The CDR3 has 16 residues. The CDR3 spells CASSPGQTSYNSPLHF. The CDR3 DNA follows: TGTGCCAGTTCCCCAGGACAGACCTCCTATAATTCACCCCTCCACTTT.

The V gene is TRBV21-1, the J gene TRBJ2-5. TRBV21-1 is listed as a pseudogene. There are 15 residues in the CDR3. CDR3 loop: CASSKDGRTAETQYF. CDR3 in DNA: TGTGCCAGCAGCAAAGATGGAAGGACGGCAGAGACCCAGTACTTC.